A selection of T cell receptor beta chains follows, all from one sample in a study of shared clonotypes between healthy human individuals. The assay was immunoSEQ multiplex PCR, and TCRdb's table has in-frame clones only and misses some. This table holds 2 million to 2.5 million clones, around 95% found once. Sequenced: naive CD4+ T cells sorted from blood. The source is a man between 18 and 29 years old in good health. Both conserved end residues are part of each CDR3. A D gene is named only where the DNA matches it firmly. Only some rows state a clone size, as once, few, many or a class for expanded clones.

CDR3aa: CASSESDTYNSPLHF; CDR3nt: TGCGCCAGCAGTGAGTCGGACACCTATAATTCACCCCTCCACTTT; abundance: .; j_gene: TRBJ1-6; d_gene: .; v_gene: TRBV10-2
CDR3aa: CASTRTIYGYTF; CDR3nt: TGTGCCAGCACGCGGACCATTTATGGCTACACCTTC; abundance: .; j_gene: TRBJ1-2; d_gene: .; v_gene: TRBV6-1
CDR3aa: CAWSVRGGQETQYF; CDR3nt: TGTGCCTGGAGTGTACGGGGGGGCCAAGAGACCCAGTACTTC; abundance: .; j_gene: TRBJ2-5; d_gene: TRBD2; v_gene: TRBV30
CDR3aa: CASSLPLVETGELFF; CDR3nt: TGTGCCAGCAGCTTACCTCTAGTGGAGACCGGGGAGCTGTTTTTT; abundance: .; j_gene: TRBJ2-2; d_gene: .; v_gene: TRBV7-8
CDR3aa: CASSRSGLAGGRTGELFF; CDR3nt: TGTGCCAGCAGCCGCTCGGGACTAGCGGGGGGGAGGACCGGGGAGCTGTTTTTT; abundance: once; j_gene: TRBJ2-2; d_gene: TRBD2; v_gene: TRBV5-4
CDR3aa: CASSPPGLATFNEQFF; CDR3nt: TGTGCCAGCAGCCCCCCTGGACTAGCGACCTTCAATGAGCAGTTCTTC; abundance: .; j_gene: TRBJ2-1; d_gene: TRBD2; v_gene: TRBV7-9
CDR3aa: CASSPGTVDYEQYF; CDR3nt: TGTGCCAGCAGCCCCGGGACGGTTGATTACGAGCAGTACTTC; abundance: .; j_gene: TRBJ2-7; d_gene: .; v_gene: TRBV7-6
CDR3aa: CASSPLGQNTGELFF; CDR3nt: TGTGCCAGCAGCCCCCTCGGACAGAACACCGGGGAGCTGTTTTTT; abundance: .; j_gene: TRBJ2-2; d_gene: .; v_gene: TRBV5-6
CDR3aa: CASSFWGQGSGNQPQHF; CDR3nt: TGTGCCAGCAGCTTTTGGGGACAGGGGTCTGGCAATCAGCCCCAGCATTTT; abundance: .; j_gene: TRBJ1-5; d_gene: TRBD1; v_gene: TRBV7-9
CDR3aa: CASSLQQFETQYF; CDR3nt: TGCGCCAGCAGCTTGCAGCAGTTCGAGACCCAGTACTTC; abundance: .; j_gene: TRBJ2-5; d_gene: .; v_gene: TRBV5-1
CDR3aa: CASSLVGALSGELFF; CDR3nt: TGTGCCAGCAGCTTAGTGGGGGCCTTGTCCGGGGAGCTGTTTTTT; abundance: .; j_gene: TRBJ2-2; d_gene: .; v_gene: TRBV7-2
CDR3aa: CATSRVGTGGSSYGYTF; CDR3nt: TGTGCCACCAGCAGAGTCGGGACAGGGGGCAGTAGCTATGGCTACACCTTC; abundance: .; j_gene: TRBJ1-2; d_gene: TRBD1; v_gene: TRBV15
CDR3aa: CASSLLGGPPYEQYF; CDR3nt: TGCGCCAGCAGCTTACTGGGGGGGCCACCCTACGAGCAGTACTTC; abundance: once; j_gene: TRBJ2-7; d_gene: .; v_gene: TRBV5-1
CDR3aa: CASSTTSLYQPQHF; CDR3nt: TGTGCCAGTAGTACCACTTCCCTTTATCAGCCCCAGCATTTT; abundance: .; j_gene: TRBJ1-5; d_gene: .; v_gene: TRBV19
CDR3aa: CASSPGPEEKLFF; CDR3nt: TGTGCCAGCAGTCCAGGACCCGAGGAAAAACTGTTTTTT; abundance: .; j_gene: TRBJ1-4; d_gene: .; v_gene: TRBV6-1
CDR3aa: CASSPSGGNNSPLHF; CDR3nt: TGTGCCAGCAGCCCTTCTGGGGGTAATAATTCACCCCTCCACTTT; abundance: .; j_gene: TRBJ1-6; d_gene: .; v_gene: TRBV11-2
CDR3aa: CASSQVRETGELFF; CDR3nt: TGTGCCAGCAGCCAAGTCAGGGAAACCGGGGAGCTGTTTTTT; abundance: .; j_gene: TRBJ2-2; d_gene: .; v_gene: TRBV14
CDR3aa: CASSPYQGRPNRPDTQYF; CDR3nt: TGTGCCAGCAGCCCCTATCAGGGGCGTCCAAACCGGCCAGATACGCAGTATTTT; abundance: once; j_gene: TRBJ2-3; d_gene: .; v_gene: TRBV11-2
CDR3aa: CASKTSGQGRLGAFF; CDR3nt: TGTGCCAGCAAAACTTCCGGACAGGGACGTTTAGGCGCTTTCTTT; abundance: .; j_gene: TRBJ1-1; d_gene: TRBD1; v_gene: TRBV6-5
CDR3aa: CASSLGGAGTDTQYF; CDR3nt: TGCGCCAGCAGCTTGGGAGGGGCAGGCACAGATACGCAGTATTTT; abundance: once; j_gene: TRBJ2-3; d_gene: .; v_gene: TRBV5-1
CDR3aa: CASSRRRGPRMNTEAFF; CDR3nt: TGTGCCAGCAGCCGCCGCAGGGGGCCCCGGATGAACACTGAAGCTTTCTTT; abundance: .; j_gene: TRBJ1-1; d_gene: TRBD1; v_gene: TRBV7-2
CDR3aa: CASSLMGWAETQYF; CDR3nt: TGCGCCAGCAGCTTGATGGGTTGGGCAGAGACCCAGTACTTC; abundance: .; j_gene: TRBJ2-5; d_gene: .; v_gene: TRBV5-1
CDR3aa: CAWIPQVGYGYTF; CDR3nt: TGTGCCTGGATTCCCCAGGTCGGCTATGGCTACACCTTC; abundance: .; j_gene: TRBJ1-2; d_gene: .; v_gene: TRBV30
CDR3aa: CASSLDSYYEQYF; CDR3nt: TGCGCCAGCAGCTTGGACAGCTACTACGAGCAGTACTTC; abundance: .; j_gene: TRBJ2-7; d_gene: .; v_gene: TRBV5-1
CDR3aa: CASSIDSNTGELFF; CDR3nt: TGTGCCAGTAGTATAGATTCGAACACCGGGGAGCTGTTTTTT; abundance: .; j_gene: TRBJ2-2; d_gene: .; v_gene: TRBV19
CDR3aa: CASSPTSLPNEQFF; CDR3nt: TGCGCCAGCAGCCCCACTAGCCTCCCTAATGAGCAGTTCTTC; abundance: .; j_gene: TRBJ2-1; d_gene: .; v_gene: TRBV5-1
CDR3aa: CASSLASTRGGYETYEQYF; CDR3nt: TGTGCCAGCAGCTTAGCATCCACCAGGGGAGGGTACGAAACCTACGAGCAGTACTTC; abundance: .; j_gene: TRBJ2-7; d_gene: .; v_gene: TRBV7-2
CDR3aa: CASSLEGEMNEKLFF; CDR3nt: TGCGCCAGCAGCTTGGAGGGTGAGATGAATGAAAAACTGTTTTTT; abundance: .; j_gene: TRBJ1-4; d_gene: .; v_gene: TRBV5-1
CDR3aa: CASGLEFPRGGKETQYF; CDR3nt: TGTGCTAGTGGTTTGGAATTCCCTCGTGGGGGGAAAGAGACCCAGTACTTC; abundance: .; j_gene: TRBJ2-5; d_gene: .; v_gene: TRBV12-5
CDR3aa: CASSPGYGYTF; CDR3nt: TGTGCCAGCAGTCCTGGCTATGGCTACACCTTC; abundance: once; j_gene: TRBJ1-2; d_gene: .; v_gene: TRBV27
CDR3aa: CAIKTSPGVGEQFF; CDR3nt: TGTGCCATCAAAACTAGTCCAGGGGTCGGGGAGCAGTTCTTC; abundance: .; j_gene: TRBJ2-1; d_gene: .; v_gene: TRBV10-3
CDR3aa: CASSTETQYF; CDR3nt: TGTGCCAGCAGTACCGAGACCCAGTACTTC; abundance: .; j_gene: TRBJ2-5; d_gene: .; v_gene: TRBV2
CDR3aa: CASSKIGNTEAFF; CDR3nt: TGTGCCAGCAGTAAGATTGGGAACACTGAAGCTTTCTTT; abundance: .; j_gene: TRBJ1-1; d_gene: .; v_gene: TRBV6-1
CDR3aa: CASSIAGTVPLEQYF; CDR3nt: TGTGCCAGTAGTATAGCCGGGACAGTCCCCCTCGAGCAGTACTTC; abundance: .; j_gene: TRBJ2-7; d_gene: TRBD1; v_gene: TRBV19
CDR3aa: CASSPGLAGMVWGNEQFF; CDR3nt: TGTGCCAGCTCACCCGGACTAGCGGGAATGGTCTGGGGCAATGAGCAGTTCTTC; abundance: .; j_gene: TRBJ2-1; d_gene: TRBD2; v_gene: TRBV18
CDR3aa: CASSSLEAGVQLYNSPLHF; CDR3nt: TGTGCCAGCAGTTCCCTCGAGGCGGGGGTCCAGCTCTATAATTCACCCCTCCACTTT; abundance: .; j_gene: TRBJ1-6; d_gene: .; v_gene: TRBV28
CDR3aa: CASSPDRTSGYTF; CDR3nt: TGTGCCAGCAGTCCCGACAGAACGAGTGGCTACACCTTC; abundance: .; j_gene: TRBJ1-2; d_gene: .; v_gene: TRBV27
CDR3aa: CASSPDRVSGELFF; CDR3nt: TGCGCCAGCAGCCCGGACAGGGTCAGCGGGGAGCTGTTTTTT; abundance: .; j_gene: TRBJ2-2; d_gene: TRBD1; v_gene: TRBV4-3
CDR3aa: CASSWGLAEPTDTQYF; CDR3nt: TGCGCCAGCAGCTGGGGACTAGCGGAGCCCACAGATACGCAGTATTTT; abundance: .; j_gene: TRBJ2-3; d_gene: TRBD2; v_gene: TRBV5-1
CDR3aa: CASSSGQGAGEQYF; CDR3nt: TGTGCCAGCAGTTCGGGACAGGGGGCTGGCGAGCAGTACTTC; abundance: .; j_gene: TRBJ2-7; d_gene: TRBD1; v_gene: TRBV6-5
CDR3aa: CASNRQGMYYEQYF; CDR3nt: TGTGCCAGCAACAGGCAGGGGATGTACTACGAGCAGTACTTC; abundance: .; j_gene: TRBJ2-7; d_gene: .; v_gene: TRBV6-5
CDR3aa: CASSYSGSATNEKLFF; CDR3nt: TGTGCCAGCAGTTATTCCGGGTCTGCAACTAATGAAAAACTGTTTTTT; abundance: .; j_gene: TRBJ1-4; d_gene: .; v_gene: TRBV28
CDR3aa: CASSLRRVTDTQYF; CDR3nt: TGTGCCAGCAGCTTAAGGCGGGTCACAGATACGCAGTATTTT; abundance: .; j_gene: TRBJ2-3; d_gene: .; v_gene: TRBV7-2
CDR3aa: CAWAPSADTQYF; CDR3nt: TGTGCCTGGGCCCCCTCAGCAGATACGCAGTATTTT; abundance: .; j_gene: TRBJ2-3; d_gene: .; v_gene: TRBV30
CDR3aa: CAWSVGGVRTEAFF; CDR3nt: TGTGCCTGGAGTGTTGGAGGGGTGAGGACTGAAGCTTTCTTT; abundance: .; j_gene: TRBJ1-1; d_gene: .; v_gene: TRBV30
CDR3aa: CASSQGVQETQYF; CDR3nt: TGTGCCAGCTCACAGGGCGTCCAAGAGACCCAGTACTTC; abundance: .; j_gene: TRBJ2-5; d_gene: .; v_gene: TRBV18
CDR3aa: CASGRGGSSNQPQHF; CDR3nt: TGTGCCAGCGGCAGAGGGGGTTCGAGCAATCAGCCCCAGCATTTT; abundance: .; j_gene: TRBJ1-5; d_gene: .; v_gene: TRBV28
CDR3aa: CASNQGNTEAFF; CDR3nt: TGTGCCAGCAATCAAGGGAACACTGAAGCTTTCTTT; abundance: .; j_gene: TRBJ1-1; d_gene: .; v_gene: TRBV2
CDR3aa: CASSVGLAGSQETQYF; CDR3nt: TGTGCCAGCAGCGTAGGTTTAGCGGGATCCCAAGAGACCCAGTACTTC; abundance: once; j_gene: TRBJ2-5; d_gene: TRBD2; v_gene: TRBV9
CDR3aa: CASRPGQGAYEKLFF; CDR3nt: TGTGCCAGCAGACCAGGACAGGGGGCGTATGAAAAACTGTTTTTT; abundance: once; j_gene: TRBJ1-4; d_gene: TRBD1; v_gene: TRBV7-6